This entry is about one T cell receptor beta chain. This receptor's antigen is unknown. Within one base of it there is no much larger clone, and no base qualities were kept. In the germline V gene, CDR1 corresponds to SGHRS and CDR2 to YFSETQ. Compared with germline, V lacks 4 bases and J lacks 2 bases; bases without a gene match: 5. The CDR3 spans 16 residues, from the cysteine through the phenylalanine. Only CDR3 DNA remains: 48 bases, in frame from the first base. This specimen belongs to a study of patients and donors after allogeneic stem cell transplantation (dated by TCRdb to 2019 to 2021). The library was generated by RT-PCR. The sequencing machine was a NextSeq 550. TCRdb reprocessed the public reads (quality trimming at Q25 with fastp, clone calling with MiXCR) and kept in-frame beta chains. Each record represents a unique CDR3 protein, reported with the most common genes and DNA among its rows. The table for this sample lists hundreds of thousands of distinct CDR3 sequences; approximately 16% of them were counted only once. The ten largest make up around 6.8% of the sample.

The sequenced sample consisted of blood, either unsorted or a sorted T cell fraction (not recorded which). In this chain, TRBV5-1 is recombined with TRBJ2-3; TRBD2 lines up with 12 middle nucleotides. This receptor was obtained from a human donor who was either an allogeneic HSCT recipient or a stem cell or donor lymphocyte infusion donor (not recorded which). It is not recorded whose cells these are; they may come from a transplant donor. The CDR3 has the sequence CASSISSGGATDTQYF. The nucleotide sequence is TGCGCCAGCAGCATCTCTAGCGGGGGGGCCACAGATACGCAGTATTTT.